This passage covers 27 T cell receptor beta chains from one sample sequenced in a study of T cell responses to AZD1222 COVID-19 vaccine. Assay used: immunoSEQ multiplex PCR; TCRdb lists only in-frame clones, some missing. The sample lists around 140,000 clones, approximately 91% occurring once. The source was peripheral blood, collected 28 days after the second AZD1222 dose. These receptors all come from an adult who received the AZD1222 COVID-19 vaccine.

The CDR3 DNA reads as TGTGCCAGCAGCTTGGAAGAGGGGCGGCCGAACTCAACCTTC. It translates to CASSLEEGRPNSTF. The V gene is TRBV5-5, the J gene TRBJ1-2; D is perhaps TRBD1 (5 bases). Germline V gene lookup returns CDR1 SGHKS and CDR2 YYEKEE (reference sequence). The CDR3 consists of 14 residues. V was cut by 0 bases and J by 14 bases, with 20 bases left in between.

This rearrangement joins TRBV10-3 to TRBJ1-1; no firm D call. V was cut by 4 bases and J by 5 bases, with 8 bases left in between. There are 12 residues in the CDR3. Germline V gene sequence: CDR1 ENHRY, CDR2 SYGVKD. CDR3 nucleotides: TGTGCCATCAGTGGGCTGGGGACTGAAGCTTTCTTT. It is translated as CAISGLGTEAFF.

This chain uses TRBV6-5 with TRBJ1-5; D is undetermined. Between the trimmed V and J ends, which lost 6 bases and 3 bases, there was a span of 12 bases. CDR1 is MNHEY and CDR2 is SVGAGI in the germline V gene. This CDR3 region has 14 residues. The CDR3 loop reads CASRGVQSNQPQHF. CDR3 bases: TGTGCCAGCAGAGGCGTACAGTCCAATCAGCCCCAGCATTTT.

This rearrangement joins TRBV29-1 to TRBJ2-7, with 9 nucleotides matching TRBD1. V was pared by 4 bases and J by 9 bases, with 10 bases of the junction left unmatched. This CDR3 has 13 amino acids. Looked up from germline, CDR1 is SQVTM and CDR2 is ANQGSEA. DNA of the CDR3: TGCAGCGTTGTACTCGACAGGGGGTCAGGGCAGTACTTC. Translating it yields CSVVLDRGSGQYF.

The chain uses TRBV4-2 and TRBJ2-1; 7 nucleotides align to TRBD2. The trim removed 9 bases at V and 6 bases at J, leaving 8 bases unmatched. Germline loops: CDR1 LGHNA, CDR2 YNFKEQ. This CDR3 spans 13 amino acids. The CDR3 sequence: CASEAGVGNEQFF. The CDR3 DNA is TGTGCCAGTGAGGCGGGAGTAGGCAATGAGCAGTTCTTC.

This clone is medium-sized. This chain uses TRBV7-8 with TRBJ2-7; TRBD2 matches at 7 bases. After removal of 4 bases from V and 0 bases from J, the junction contained 3 bases not matched to a gene. Germline lookup yields CDR1 SGHVS and CDR2 FQNEAQ. The CDR3 is 14 amino acids. The CDR3 loop reads CASSWEGFSYEQYF. The CDR3, as DNA: TGTGCCAGCAGCTGGGAGGGCTTCTCCTACGAGCAGTACTTC.

The chain employs TRBV28 and TRBJ1-2, with a possible D match to TRBD1 (6 bases). The CDR3 sequence is 13 residues long. Trimming cost V 7 bases and J 8 bases, with 17 bases left between them. Germline CDR1 MDHEN, CDR2 SYDVKM. The CDR3 protein is CASKSQGRSGYTF. CDR3 nucleotides: TGTGCCAGCAAAAGTCAGGGGAGGAGCGGCTACACCTTC.

The J gene is TRBJ2-1, the V gene TRBV7-8; 8 bases are shared with TRBD1. CDR1 is SGHVS, CDR2 FQNEAQ, per germline. V was clipped by 3 bases and J by 6 bases; unmatched bases: 1. The CDR3 has 13 residues. The CDR3 DNA is TGTGCCAGCAGCTTCGACAGGGGCAATGAGCAGTTCTTC. This translates into CASSFDRGNEQFF. The full variable domain, with the rest looked up from reference TRBV7-8 and TRBJ2-1, is GAGVSQSPRYKVAKRGQDVALRCDPISGHVSLFWYQQALGQGPEFLTYFQNEAQLDKSGLPSDRFFAERPEGSVSTLKIQRTQQEDSAVYLCASSFDRGNEQFFGPGTRLTVL.

The rearrangement links TRBV11-2 to TRBJ2-7; D gene unclear. The CDR3 covers 15 residues. Germline assignment: CDR1 SGHAT and CDR2 FQNNGV. Trimming cost V 5 bases and J 3 bases, with 17 bases left between them. CDR3 coding DNA: TGTGCCAGCAGCCCGAGACTGATCCCGGACTACGAGCAGTACTTC. This codes for CASSPRLIPDYEQYF.

CDR3 sequence reads: CASSALPGQGGEQYF. CDR3 nucleotide sequence: TGTGCCAGCAGCGCGCTCCCGGGACAGGGGGGCGAGCAGTACTTC. J is TRBJ2-7 and V is TRBV6-5, with 11 bases identical to TRBD1. The CDR3 loop spans 15 amino acids. Per germline, CDR1 MNHEY and CDR2 SVGAGI. J lost 6 bases, V lost 6 bases, and 10 bases had no gene match.

The sample holds a few counts of this clone. The V and J genes are TRBV5-1 and TRBJ2-5; 16 bases line up with TRBD2. The germline CDR1 and CDR2 sequences are SGHRS and YFSETQ. With 2 bases clipped from V and 4 bases from J, the junction kept 8 bases outside the gene matches. The CDR3 consists of 18 residues. In DNA, the CDR3 is TGCGCCAGCAGCTTTGTGGGGACTAGCGGGAGGGCCGTAGAGACCCAGTACTTC. It specifies CASSFVGTSGRAVETQYF.

The J gene is TRBJ2-3, the V gene TRBV11-2; 8 bases map to TRBD2. The germline V gene has CDR1 SGHAT and CDR2 FQNNGV. The trim removed 2 bases at V and 0 bases at J, leaving 7 bases unmatched. The CDR3 consists of 17 residues. CDR3 loop: CASSLNPGGPSTDTQYF. For the CDR3, the DNA is TGTGCCAGCAGCTTAAACCCGGGAGGGCCTAGCACAGATACGCAGTATTTT.

The chain recombines TRBV6-2 or TRBV6-3 with TRBJ2-3, with 8 bases lining up with TRBD2. The CDR3 totals 15 residues. Germline lookup yields CDR1 MNHEY and CDR2 SVGEGT. J lost 1 base, V lost 7 bases, and 7 bases had no gene match. CDR3 sequence: CASTPGGAGTDTQYF. DNA for the CDR3: TGTGCCAGCACCCCGGGGGGGGCGGGCACAGATACGCAGTATTTT.

The V and J genes are TRBV18 and TRBJ1-2; a possible D gene is TRBD1 (5 bases). Per germline, CDR1 KGHSH and CDR2 LQKENI. The V gene lost 1 base and the J gene lost 3 bases, with 15 bases spanning the gap. The CDR3 covers 16 residues. The CDR3 loop reads CASSPLLLGAHYGYTF. In DNA form, the CDR3 reads TGTGCCAGCTCACCACTCCTTCTCGGGGCCCACTATGGCTACACCTTC.

Only one count was recorded for this clone. The chain combines TRBV20-1 with TRBJ1-1, with D unclear. The germline V and J ends were trimmed by 7 bases and 5 bases, with 11 bases remaining between them. The CDR3 has 11 amino acids. The germline gives CDR1 DFQATT, CDR2 SNEGSKA (reference sequence). This CDR3 reads CSVAGYTEAFF. Written as DNA, the CDR3 is TGCAGTGTTGCGGGTTATACTGAAGCTTTCTTT.

As regards this clone: One end of the junction does not line up with germline, which may come from a read error. The CDR3 bases are TGTGCCAGCAGCTCCTGGGGGGAACTGTTTTTT. Protein: CASSSWGELFF. V and J are TRBV7-9 and TRBJ2-2; D is perhaps TRBD2 (6 bases). The CDR3 is 11 residues long. The germline CDR1 and CDR2 sequences are SEHNR and FQNEAQ (reference sequence).

V usage is TRBV12-3 or TRBV12-4 and J usage is TRBJ2-1; the D is unclear. The CDR3 is made up of 13 amino acids. With 5 bases removed from V and 5 bases from J, the gap between germline ends came to 10 bases. The CDR3 DNA reads as TGTGCCAGCAGTGCCGACGGAGACAATGAGCAGTTCTTC. Translation: CASSADGDNEQFF.

The CDR3 DNA is TGCGCCAGCAGCTTGGAGGGACAGGGTCCGTCACCCCTCCACTTT. Translating it yields CASSLEGQGPSPLHF. This rearrangement joins TRBV5-1 to TRBJ1-6, with 9 bases identical to TRBD1. CDR3 length equals 15 residues. Trimming removed 0 bases from V and 10 bases from J; junction bases left unmatched: 5. The germline gives CDR1 SGHRS, CDR2 YFSETQ.

In its sample, this clone was seen once. The J gene is TRBJ1-5, the V gene TRBV19; 9 bases align to TRBD1. CDR1 LNHDA and CDR2 SQIVND come from the germline V gene (reference sequence). After removal of 2 bases from V and 2 bases from J, the junction contained 4 bases not matched to a gene. The CDR3 consists of 16 residues. The CDR3, as DNA: TGTGCCAGTAGTATATGGGGACAGGGTGGCAATCAGCCCCAGCATTTT. Amino acid sequence: CASSIWGQGGNQPQHF.

V is TRBV29-1 and J is TRBJ2-1; possible D gene TRBD2, 5 bases. The CDR3 has 15 amino acids. Trimming pared 3 bases from V and 2 bases from J, leaving 14 bases between. Germline values: CDR1 SQVTM, CDR2 ANQGSEA. This CDR3 is CSVDELMGAYNEQFF. The CDR3 DNA follows: TGCAGCGTTGATGAATTGATGGGAGCCTACAATGAGCAGTTCTTC.

This clone was counted a single time. V usage is TRBV24-1 and J usage is TRBJ1-2; no reliable D call. The CDR3 has 14 residues. The ends were cut back, 3 bases at V and 6 bases at J, with 13 bases in the middle. CDR1 and CDR2 (germline): KGHDR, SFDVKD. CDR3 loop: CATSDPYSKNGYTF. CDR3 coding DNA: TGTGCCACCAGTGATCCGTACAGCAAAAATGGCTACACCTTC.

The chain employs TRBV28 and TRBJ1-4, with unresolved D. V lost 6 bases and J 7 bases, leaving 9 bases between the germline ends. This CDR3 spans 12 amino acids. Germline loops: CDR1 MDHEN, CDR2 SYDVKM. CDR3 residues: CASSLVGEKLFF. DNA for the CDR3: TGTGCCAGCAGCCTGGTCGGTGAAAAACTGTTTTTT.

The chain carries TRBV2 and TRBJ1-2, with unresolved D. The CDR3 is 12 amino acids. CDR1 and CDR2 from the germline V gene are SNHLY and FYNNEI. Trimming left V 5 bases short and J 8 bases short, with 12 bases between. This CDR3 reads CASSFFPGGYTF. The CDR3 bases are TGTGCCAGCAGTTTTTTCCCCGGGGGCTACACCTTC.

The chain couples TRBV7-9 to TRBJ2-7, with TRBD1 identical over 9 bases. After removal of 5 bases from V and 2 bases from J, the junction contained 7 bases not matched to a gene. This CDR3 region has 15 residues. Germline V lookup: CDR1 SEHNR, CDR2 FQNEAQ (reference sequence). The DNA of the CDR3 is TGTGCCAGCAGCCCAACGGGACAGGGACCCTACGAGCAGTACTTC. As protein: CASSPTGQGPYEQYF.

J is TRBJ1-5 and V is TRBV10-3, with 8 positions matching TRBD1. Germline CDR1 reads ENHRY; CDR2 reads SYGVKD. The CDR3 is 15 residues long. The V segment lost 0 bases and the J segment 6 bases; nucleotides outside the gene matches: 4. The DNA of the CDR3 is TGTGCCATCAGTGAGTCCGACAGGGGCGGTCAGCCCCAGCATTTT. Its translation is CAISESDRGGQPQHF.

This clone was picked up a small number of times. The rearrangement uses TRBV6-5 and TRBJ1-2; the D gene is possibly TRBD1 (6 bases). The V end lost 6 bases, the J end lost 2 bases, and 16 bases lay between the germline ends. From germline, CDR1 is MNHEY and CDR2 SVGAGI. The CDR3 sequence is 15 residues long. In DNA form, the CDR3 reads TGTGCCAGCAGCCCGGAGGGGGGGCTCAACTATGGCTACACCTTC. It codes for CASSPEGGLNYGYTF.

This chain links TRBV3-1 (or the pseudogene TRBV3-2) with TRBJ2-3; D gene ambiguous. Trimming cost V 4 bases and J 6 bases, with 17 bases left between them. Germline V gives CDR1 LGHDT, CDR2 YNNKEL (reference sequence). The CDR3 has 15 residues. CDR3 DNA sequence: TGTGCCAGCAGCCTGAACCCCGCGCGCGCGGATACGCAGTATTTT. The encoded protein is CASSLNPARADTQYF.